A single sample gave rise to the 29 T cell receptor beta chains below, sequenced in a study of blood T cell repertoires in COVID-19. TCRdb keeps only in-frame clones here, not all; method: immunoSEQ multiplex PCR. The sample consists of 300,000 to 400,000 clones, 75% to 90% of them appearing once. Sequencing was carried out using peripheral blood. These receptors all come from a woman aged 25 to 39 with COVID-19, enrolled during active disease.

This chain joins TRBV27 and TRBJ1-1; 9 bases align to TRBD1. This CDR3 spans 15 amino acids. Germline CDR1 MNHEY, CDR2 SMNVEV (reference sequence). V shed 5 bases and J 0 bases; nucleotides not matched to a gene: 4. In DNA form, the CDR3 reads TGTGCCAGCAGTCCGGGACAGGGCATGAACACTGAAGCTTTCTTT. Its protein product is CASSPGQGMNTEAFF.

The chain employs TRBV27 and TRBJ2-7; 7 nucleotides match TRBD1. Unmatched junction bases numbered 5, after V lost 6 bases and J lost 6 bases. This CDR3 is built from 12 residues. In germline, CDR1 is MNHEY, CDR2 SMNVEV (reference sequence). CDR3 bases: TGTGCCAGCAGCAGGGGGACGGGCGAGCAGTACTTC. It codes for CASSRGTGEQYF.

The CDR3 here is CASSPAGTGGDQPQHF. CDR3 bases: TGTGCCAGCTCACCCGCAGGGACAGGGGGCGATCAGCCCCAGCATTTT. The genes are TRBV18 and TRBJ1-5; 12 bases line up with TRBD1. This CDR3 comprises 16 residues. Looked up from germline, CDR1 is KGHSH and CDR2 is LQKENI. J lost 5 bases, V lost 3 bases, and 5 bases had no gene match.

The genes are TRBV30 and TRBJ1-1, with 9 bases identical to TRBD1. Germline V lookup: CDR1 GTSNPN, CDR2 SVGIG (reference sequence). V dropped 4 bases and J dropped 1; count of bases not matched to a gene: 4. The CDR3 spans 14 residues. CDR3 nucleotides: TGTGCCTGGAATCGGGACAGGGAGAACACTGAAGCTTTCTTT. Protein: CAWNRDRENTEAFF.

The chain is built from TRBV9 and TRBJ1-2; TRBD1 agrees at 8 bases. The germline V gene encodes CDR1 SGDLS and CDR2 YYNGEE. The CDR3 length is 15 residues. The V segment lost 3 bases and the J segment 4 bases; nucleotides outside the gene matches: 8. The CDR3 region is CASSARGQDIYGYTF. The CDR3 nucleotides read TGTGCCAGCAGCGCCCGGGGACAGGACATCTATGGCTACACCTTC.

The genes are TRBV7-2 and TRBJ1-3, with TRBD1 identical over 8 bases. V trimming: 5 bases; J trimming: 2 bases; junction bases outside the gene matches: 2. The germline V gene encodes CDR1 SGHTA and CDR2 FQGNSA. This CDR3 has 14 amino acids. CDR3 DNA sequence: TGTGCCAGCAGCCTACAGGGGGCTGGAAACACCATATATTTT. Translated: CASSLQGAGNTIYF.

This chain connects TRBV9 to TRBJ2-5; TRBD1 is a possible D gene (5 bases). This CDR3 region has 14 residues. Germline values: CDR1 SGDLS, CDR2 YYNGEE. V lost 4 bases, J lost 2 bases, and 12 bases lay in between. CDR3 nucleotide sequence: TGTGCCAGCAGCATCGACAGCTCGCAAGAGACCCAGTACTTC. It translates to CASSIDSSQETQYF. Supplemented by reference TRBV9 and TRBJ2-5, the full variable domain reads DSGVTQTPKHLITATGQRVTLRCSPRSGDLSVYWYQQSLDQGLQFLIQYYNGEERAKGNILERFSAQQFPDLHSELNLSSLELGDSALYFCASSIDSSQETQYFGPGTRLLVL.

The chain carries TRBV10-2 and TRBJ2-7, with 9 positions matching TRBD2. The V segment lost 4 bases and the J segment 4 bases; nucleotides outside the gene matches: 8. This CDR3 contains 15 residues. Germline V gives CDR1 WSHSY, CDR2 SAAADI. The CDR3 sequence is CASSASASGTYEQYF. CDR3 DNA: TGCGCCAGCAGTGCATCGGCTAGCGGGACTTACGAGCAGTACTTC.

V usage is TRBV6-5 and J usage is TRBJ2-7; the D gene is possibly TRBD1 (5 bases). Germline CDR1 MNHEY, CDR2 SVGAGI. This CDR3 contains 12 residues. Trimming shortened V by 6 bases and J by 4 bases, and 10 bases separated the two germline ends. The CDR3 loop is CASRLQEYEQYF. The CDR3 DNA reads TGTGCCAGCAGATTACAGGAGTACGAGCAGTACTTC.

V usage is TRBV7-9 and J usage is TRBJ1-1; 7 bases are shared with TRBD1. The germline CDR1 and CDR2 sequences are SEHNR and FQNEAQ (reference sequence). The CDR3 sequence is 14 residues long. With V trimmed by 2 bases and J by 5 bases, 5 bases remained unmatched. DNA of the CDR3: TGTGCCAGCAGCTTACAGGGGGTCGGGACTGAAGCTTTCTTT. This encodes CASSLQGVGTEAFF.

This chain connects TRBV30 to TRBJ2-7, with D possibly being TRBD2 (6 bases). V dropped 0 bases and J dropped 5 bases, with 11 bases sitting between them. The CDR3 spans 13 residues. CDR1 GTSNPN and CDR2 SVGIG come from the germline V gene (reference sequence). CDR3 loop: CAWSVSREDEQYF. The DNA for the CDR3 is TGTGCCTGGAGTGTATCGCGGGAAGACGAGCAGTACTTC.

The CDR3 here is CASSKKGAENTGELFF. The CDR3, as DNA: TGTGCCAGCAGCAAAAAGGGGGCGGAGAACACCGGGGAGCTGTTTTTT. The rearrangement joins TRBV27 to TRBJ2-2; 7 bases fit TRBD1. V was pared by 6 bases and J by 1 base, with 8 bases of the junction left unmatched. This CDR3 has 16 amino acids. Germline V gives CDR1 MNHEY, CDR2 SMNVEV (reference sequence).

This chain uses TRBV3-1 (or the pseudogene TRBV3-2) with TRBJ2-1; TRBD2 aligns across 8 bases. The CDR3 totals 15 residues. The J segment lost 4 bases and the V segment lost 6 bases, leaving 8 bases of the junction unmatched. CDR1 is LGHDT and CDR2 is YNNKEL in the germline V gene (reference sequence). The CDR3 DNA reads TGTGCCAGCAGTCTGAGCGGGAGTTGGTACAATGAGCAGTTCTTC. Amino acids: CASSLSGSWYNEQFF.

The chain uses TRBV5-6 and TRBJ1-1, with 8 positions matching TRBD1. Germline CDR1 reads SGHDT; CDR2 reads YYEEEE. CDR3 length: 16 amino acids. Trimming removed 3 bases from V and 5 bases from J; junction bases left unmatched: 12. CDR3: CASSSLWTGLTTEAFF. The CDR3 region has the DNA TGTGCCAGCAGCTCCCTTTGGACAGGGTTGACGACTGAAGCTTTCTTT. Variable domain in full (rest from reference TRBV5-6 and TRBJ1-1): DAGVTQSPTHLIKTRGQQVTLRCSPKSGHDTVSWYQQALGQGPQFIFQYYEEEERQRGNFPDRFSGHQFPNYSSELNVNALLLGDSALYLCASSSLWTGLTTEAFFGQGTRLTVV.

V usage is TRBV5-1 and J usage is TRBJ1-6, with D unclear. The CDR3 runs to 15 residues. The germline V gene has CDR1 SGHRS and CDR2 YFSETQ. V gave up 1 base and J gave up 6 bases, with 11 bases separating them. CDR3 coding DNA: TGCGCCAGCAGCTTGTCTTGGGGAGGTAATTCACCCCTCCACTTT. This codes for CASSLSWGGNSPLHF.

This chain links TRBV19 with TRBJ1-3, with D maybe TRBD1 (5 bases). Trimming stripped 5 bases from V and 0 bases from J, with 14 bases between. CDR1 is LNHDA, CDR2 SQIVND, per germline (reference sequence). The CDR3 has 16 amino acids. In DNA form, the CDR3 reads TGTGCCAGTAGTCAACACACCGACAGCTCTGGAAACACCATATATTTT. This translates into CASSQHTDSSGNTIYF.

V gene TRBV19 combines with J gene TRBJ1-2, with D unresolved. This CDR3 has 14 amino acids. Germline lookup yields CDR1 LNHDA and CDR2 SQIVND (reference sequence). With 3 bases removed from V and 7 bases from J, the gap between germline ends came to 15 bases. This CDR3 is CASSIQGGVGGYTF. The DNA for the CDR3 is TGTGCCAGTAGTATTCAAGGAGGAGTGGGTGGCTACACCTTC.

The rearrangement links TRBV7-9 to TRBJ1-4, with a possible D match to TRBD1 (5 bases). Germline loops: CDR1 SEHNR, CDR2 FQNEAQ (reference sequence). Deletions cut 5 bases from V and 8 bases from J, with 15 bases between. This CDR3 contains 14 residues. The CDR3, as DNA: TGTGCCAGCAGCATCGGGACTTTTAACGAAAAACTGTTTTTT. It encodes CASSIGTFNEKLFF.

The V and J genes are TRBV5-1 and TRBJ2-3; 8 nucleotides agree with TRBD1. There are 15 residues in the CDR3. J gave up 0 bases and V 5 bases, and 5 bases lay outside the gene matches. CDR1 is SGHRS and CDR2 is YFSETQ in the germline V gene. CDR3 loop: CASRTTGESTDTQYF. Written as DNA, the CDR3 is TGCGCCAGCAGAACGACAGGGGAGAGCACAGATACGCAGTATTTT.

V usage is TRBV11-2 and J usage is TRBJ2-1, with TRBD1 as a possible D gene (6 bases). Trimming left V 1 base short and J 3 bases short, with 13 bases between. CDR3 size: 16 residues. Germline V gene sequence: CDR1 SGHAT, CDR2 FQNNGV. The CDR3 nucleotides read TGTGCCAGCAGCTTAGTCCCGAGCAGGGGCTACAATGAGCAGTTCTTC. Residues: CASSLVPSRGYNEQFF.

The chain joins TRBV6-1 to TRBJ2-2; 9 bases agree with TRBD1. The trim removed 1 base at V and 3 bases at J, leaving 6 bases unmatched. Germline V CDR1 and CDR2: MNHNS, SASEGT. The CDR3 is 17 residues long. The CDR3 region has the DNA TGTGCCAGCAGTGAAGACGAGACAGGGGGGTACACCGGGGAGCTGTTTTTT. Its translation is CASSEDETGGYTGELFF.

The chain links TRBV19 to TRBJ2-4, with 8 bases lining up with TRBD1. Unmatched junction bases numbered 6, after V lost 1 base and J lost 4 bases. The germline gives CDR1 LNHDA, CDR2 SQIVND (reference sequence). This CDR3 has 16 residues. CDR3 region: CASSIGLGQGKNIQYF. The DNA for the CDR3 is TGTGCCAGTAGTATAGGTCTAGGACAGGGAAAAAACATTCAGTACTTC.

The gene calls are TRBV3-1 (or the pseudogene TRBV3-2) and TRBJ2-3, with D maybe TRBD2 (6 bases). This CDR3 is 14 amino acids long. In germline, CDR1 is LGHDT, CDR2 YNNKEL (reference sequence). Trimming took off 5 bases at V and 4 bases at J, with 13 bases between the two ends. The CDR3 bases are TGTGCCAGCAGCTCAGGAGGGGAGTCAGATACGCAGTATTTT. Translation: CASSSGGESDTQYF.

This rearrangement joins TRBV18 to TRBJ2-2, with D perhaps TRBD2 (6 bases). This CDR3 has 16 amino acids. The ends were cut back, 3 bases at V and 4 bases at J, with 15 bases in the middle. Germline loops: CDR1 KGHSH, CDR2 LQKENI. The CDR3: CASSPRSGGTTGELFF. As DNA, the CDR3 is TGTGCCAGCTCACCCCGTAGTGGCGGGACCACCGGGGAGCTGTTTTTT.

This chain links TRBV19 with TRBJ2-7; D remains unclear. This CDR3 contains 14 residues. Per the germline V gene, CDR1 is LNHDA and CDR2 is SQIVND (reference sequence). Trimming took off 1 base at V and 1 base at J, with 8 bases between the two ends. The CDR3 loop reads CASSIGHLSYEQYF. CDR3 nucleotide sequence: TGTGCCAGTAGTATAGGACACCTATCCTACGAGCAGTACTTC.

The gene calls are TRBV5-1 and TRBJ2-2, with 14 bases fitting TRBD2. Germline values: CDR1 SGHRS, CDR2 YFSETQ. This CDR3 comprises 19 residues. V dropped 4 bases and J dropped 6; count of bases not matched to a gene: 14. DNA of the CDR3: TGCGCCAGCAGCCCGGAGGGACTAGCGGGAGTAGGTTCCTCCGGGGAGCTGTTTTTT. This encodes CASSPEGLAGVGSSGELFF.

This chain connects TRBV7-2 to TRBJ1-1, with a possible D match to TRBD1 (6 bases). V lost 6 bases and J 1 base, leaving 9 bases between the germline ends. The CDR3 loop spans 13 amino acids. Germline loops: CDR1 SGHTA, CDR2 FQGNSA. In nucleotides, the CDR3 is TGTGCCAGCAGACTACAGGGGAACACTGAAGCTTTCTTT. It translates to CASRLQGNTEAFF.

CDR3 bases: TGTGCCAGCAGCTTTGGAGGGGCCGGGGAGCTGTTTTTT. It translates to CASSFGGAGELFF. J is TRBJ2-2 and V is TRBV5-6; D perhaps matches TRBD2 (6 bases). Deletions cut 2 bases from V and 6 bases from J, with 8 bases between. Germline V gene lookup returns CDR1 SGHDT and CDR2 YYEEEE. The CDR3 extends over 13 amino acids.

The chain is built from TRBV3-1 (or the pseudogene TRBV3-2) and TRBJ2-1; 14 bases agree with TRBD2. The CDR3 sequence is 20 residues long. Losses at the gene ends were 4 bases for V and 9 bases for J; bases not matched to a gene: 20. From germline, CDR1 is LGHDT and CDR2 YNNKEL (reference sequence). The CDR3 is CASSPRRGLAGAGRRSEQFF. The CDR3 DNA follows: TGTGCCAGCAGCCCGCGAAGGGGACTAGCGGGAGCGGGCCGGCGGTCTGAGCAGTTCTTC.